Listed here are 30 T cell receptor beta chains from one sample, sequenced in a study of T cells in narcolepsy. Assay: immunoSEQ multiplex PCR; the TCRdb copy retains only in-frame clones and omits some. Of approximately 25,000 clones listed, roughly 77% were seen once; the top ten hold about 1%. Source material: memory (CD45RA-) CD4+ T cells from blood. All receptors derive from a human donor in good health.

This clone was counted a single time. J is TRBJ2-1 and V is TRBV4-2; 8 nucleotides line up with TRBD1. With V trimmed by 2 bases and J by 5 bases, 8 bases remained unmatched. Germline V lookup: CDR1 LGHNA, CDR2 YNFKEQ. CDR3 length: 16 amino acids. The CDR3: CASSQLTGTGDNEQFF. CDR3 nucleotide sequence: TGTGCCAGCAGCCAACTTACCGGGACAGGAGACAATGAGCAGTTCTTC.

This clone has just one count. V gene TRBV6-1 combines with J gene TRBJ1-5; TRBD1 is a possible D gene (6 bases). The CDR3 length is 14 residues. The germline CDR1 and CDR2 sequences are MNHNS and SASEGT. V was shortened by 8 bases and J by 6 bases, with 17 bases between the two germline ends. The CDR3 sequence: CASSDSTGSQPQHF. The CDR3 DNA reads as TGTGCCAGCTCCGATTCTACAGGGAGTCAGCCCCAGCATTTT.

The chain links TRBV28 to TRBJ2-7, with D maybe TRBD1 (5 bases). Germline CDR1 MDHEN, CDR2 SYDVKM. V was pared by 3 bases and J by 0 bases, with 15 bases between. The CDR3 spans 16 residues. The CDR3 protein is CASSFTLQASSYEQYF. CDR3 sequence (DNA): TGTGCCAGCAGTTTTACCTTACAGGCTAGCTCCTACGAGCAGTACTTC.

The chain carries TRBV5-1 and TRBJ2-1, with D tentatively TRBD1 or TRBD2 (5 bases each). The V and J ends lost 4 bases and 9 bases respectively, with 11 bases between them. Germline CDR1 SGHRS, CDR2 YFSETQ. The CDR3 spans 12 residues. Written as DNA, the CDR3 is TGCGCCAGCAGCGTCGTGAGGGGTGAGCAGTTCTTC. Encoded protein: CASSVVRGEQFF.

This clone was seen a few times. The genes are TRBV7-9 and TRBJ1-4; D unclear. Germline-derived CDR1 and CDR2 are SEHNR and FQNEAQ (reference sequence). The CDR3 loop spans 15 amino acids. V shed 6 bases and J shed 8 bases, with 19 bases lying between them. CDR3 bases: TGTGCCAGCAGTTTACAGTTTTCAATGCGGGAAAAACTGTTTTTT. It yields the protein CASSLQFSMREKLFF. Complete variable domain (other parts from reference TRBV7-9 and TRBJ1-4): DTGVSQNPRHKITKRGQNVTFRCDPISEHNRLYWYRQTLGQGPEFLTYFQNEAQLEKSRLLSDRFSAERPKGSFSTLEIQRTEQGDSAMYLCASSLQFSMREKLFFGSGTQLSVL.

J is TRBJ1-3 and V is TRBV5-1; 7 bases align to TRBD1. Germline-derived CDR1 and CDR2 are SGHRS and YFSETQ. The CDR3 covers 16 residues. V trimming: 1 base; J trimming: 0 bases; junction bases outside the gene matches: 4. Here the CDR3 DNA reads TGCGCCAGCAGCTTGACAGGGGAGTACTCTGGAAACACCATATATTTT. It encodes CASSLTGEYSGNTIYF. Full variable domain (rest looked up from reference TRBV5-1 and TRBJ1-3): KAGVTQTPRYLIKTRGQQVTLSCSPISGHRSVSWYQQTPGQGLQFLFEYFSETQRNKGNFPGRFSGRQFSNSRSEMNVSTLELGDSALYLCASSLTGEYSGNTIYFGEGSWLTVV.

The CDR3, as DNA: TGTGCCAGCAGCCAATTCGGGGGGCCCTACGAGCAGTACTTC. Its protein is CASSQFGGPYEQYF. The chain carries TRBV14 and TRBJ2-7; D might be TRBD2 (7 bases). The germline CDR1 and CDR2 sequences are SGHDN and FVKESK. The CDR3 contains 14 residues. The ends were cut back, 2 bases at V and 2 bases at J, with 10 bases in the middle.

The rearrangement links TRBV15 to TRBJ2-1; TRBD1 matches at 7 bases. The germline V gene encodes CDR1 LNHNV and CDR2 YYDKDF (reference sequence). The V segment lost 6 bases and the J segment 0 bases; nucleotides outside the gene matches: 14. This CDR3 region has 18 residues. The DNA of the CDR3 is TGTGCCACCAGTAACAAGGGGGCGCAGCTATCCTCCTACAATGAGCAGTTCTTC. Protein product: CATSNKGAQLSSYNEQFF.

The chain links TRBV27 to TRBJ2-7; 10 positions match TRBD2. The CDR3 has 11 amino acids. The V gene's germline CDR1 is MNHEY and CDR2 SMNVEV (reference sequence). The CDR3, as DNA: TGTGGAGCGGGAGGGCTCTACGAGCAGTACTTC. Encoded protein: CGAGGLYEQYF.

V gene TRBV5-1 combines with J gene TRBJ2-7; 7 nucleotides agree with TRBD1. In germline, CDR1 is SGHRS, CDR2 YFSETQ. V lost 7 bases to trimming and J lost 5 bases; unmatched junction nucleotides: 3. This CDR3 contains 11 residues. The CDR3: CASATGNEQYF. The CDR3 coding sequence is TGCGCCAGCGCGACAGGGAACGAGCAGTACTTC.

DNA for the CDR3: TGTGCCAGCTCGGGACAGGGTATAATTTCACCCCTCCACTTT. Translation: CASSGQGIISPLHF. V is TRBV18 and J is TRBJ1-6; TRBD1 matches at 9 bases. Germline assignment: CDR1 KGHSH and CDR2 LQKENI. This CDR3 comprises 14 residues. The V and J ends lost 6 bases and 9 bases, in that order; junction bases with no gene match: 6.

The chain uses TRBV7-3 and TRBJ2-6; TRBD1 matches at 7 bases. V gave up 7 bases and J gave up 1 base; unmatched junction bases: 10. The germline gives CDR1 SGHTA, CDR2 FQGTGA. This CDR3 has 17 amino acids. The CDR3 DNA reads TGTGCCAGCAAACCCGGGACAGCAAGTTCTGGGGCCAACGTCCTGACTTTC. As protein: CASKPGTASSGANVLTF.

This rearrangement joins TRBV11-1 to TRBJ2-1; 14 nucleotides agree with TRBD2. Germline lookup yields CDR1 SGHAT and CDR2 FQDESV (reference sequence). The V gene end was trimmed by 5 bases and the J gene end by 12 bases; junction bases not matched to a gene: 9. This CDR3 spans 15 amino acids. This chain's CDR3 is CASSAPGLAGEGQFF. DNA for the CDR3: TGTGCCAGCAGCGCCCCGGGACTAGCGGGGGAGGGGCAGTTCTTC.

The chain recombines TRBV19 with TRBJ1-5; TRBD1 is a possible D gene (5 bases). CDR1 and CDR2 from the germline V gene are LNHDA and SQIVND (reference sequence). The CDR3 is 17 residues long. Trimming removed 1 base at V and 0 bases at J, with 13 bases between. CDR3 amino acids: CASSIVWGSLSNQPQHF. In nucleotides, the CDR3 is TGTGCCAGTAGTATAGTTTGGGGGTCCCTTAGCAATCAGCCCCAGCATTTT.

This chain joins TRBV30 and TRBJ2-2; a weak D match, TRBD1 (5 bases). CDR1 and CDR2 (germline): GTSNPN, SVGIG (reference sequence). CDR3 length: 14 residues. The germline V and J ends were trimmed by 3 bases and 3 bases, with 11 bases remaining between them. CDR3 sequence: CAWRATAYTGELFF. In nucleotides, the CDR3 is TGTGCCTGGAGAGCGACAGCTTACACCGGGGAGCTGTTTTTT.

A word on this clone: A read error may produce the germline difference seen at one junction end. Additional DNA sequences in this sample encode the identical CDR3. The DNA for the CDR3 is TGCGCCATCAGTGACTCGAGGACGGGAGGGACCGGGGAGCTGTTTTTT. As protein: CAISDSRTGGTGELFF. This rearrangement joins TRBV10-3 to TRBJ2-2; 8 positions match TRBD2. Germline V CDR1 and CDR2: ENHRY, SYGVKD. The CDR3 covers 16 residues.

The chain has TRBV2 and TRBJ1-5; D is undetermined. The length of the CDR3 is 14 residues. The V and J ends lost 2 bases and 5 bases respectively, with 10 bases between them. CDR1 is SNHLY, CDR2 FYNNEI, per germline. CDR3 DNA sequence: TGTGCCAGCAGTGAACTGGCCAGCGATCAGCCCCAGCATTTT. Translation: CASSELASDQPQHF.

The V call is TRBV18, the J call TRBJ1-6; D remains ambiguous. The V gene's germline CDR1 is KGHSH and CDR2 LQKENI. The germline V and J ends were trimmed by 5 bases and 9 bases, with 8 bases remaining between them. The CDR3 consists of 12 residues. This CDR3 reads CASSEEGSPLHF. The CDR3 DNA reads TGTGCCAGCTCAGAAGAAGGTTCACCCCTCCACTTT.

The chain joins TRBV29-1 to TRBJ1-3; a weak D match, TRBD1 (5 bases). Germline lookup yields CDR1 SQVTM and CDR2 ANQGSEA. This CDR3 has 12 residues. Deletions cut 7 bases from V and 2 bases from J, with 9 bases between. The CDR3 protein is CSARQTGNTIYF. The CDR3 coding sequence is TGCAGCGCCCGACAGACTGGAAACACCATATATTTT. Full variable domain (rest looked up from reference TRBV29-1 and TRBJ1-3): SAVISQKPSRDICQRGTSLTIQCQVDSQVTMMFWYRQQPGQSLTLIATANQGSEATYESGFVIDKFPISRPNLTFSTLTVSNMSPEDSSIYLCSARQTGNTIYFGEGSWLTVV.

V gene TRBV10-3 combines with J gene TRBJ1-5, with a tentative D call TRBD1 (6 bases). CDR1 is ENHRY, CDR2 SYGVKD, per germline. Trimming took off 4 bases at V and 7 bases at J, with 14 bases between the two ends. CDR3 size: 14 residues. CDR3 DNA: TGTGCCATCAGTGCAGACAGGTTCGGGCAGCCCCAGCATTTT. This translates into CAISADRFGQPQHF.

This chain uses TRBV19 with TRBJ2-2; 9 nucleotides align to TRBD2. This CDR3 is built from 15 residues. Germline V gene data show CDR1 as LNHDA and CDR2 as SQIVND (reference sequence). The ends lost 10 bases at V and 1 base at J; junction bases unmatched: 7. The CDR3 DNA follows: TGTGCCACTGCTCTAGCGGGGTTGAACACCGGGGAGCTGTTTTTT. Translation gives CATALAGLNTGELFF.

The chain employs TRBV6-5 and TRBJ1-1, with D possibly matching TRBD1 (5 bases). The germline V gene encodes CDR1 MNHEY and CDR2 SVGAGI. This CDR3 comprises 15 residues. Between the trimmed V and J ends, which lost 0 bases and 4 bases, there was a span of 12 bases. The CDR3 nucleotides read TGTGCCAGCAGTTACTCGTGGCAGGGTGCCACTGAAGCTTTCTTT. Translating gives CASSYSWQGATEAFF.

The gene calls are TRBV9 and TRBJ2-7; no firm D call. Trimming cost V 4 bases and J 0 bases, with 11 bases left between them. The CDR3 is made up of 14 amino acids. The germline V gene encodes CDR1 SGDLS and CDR2 YYNGEE. The CDR3 spells CASSRLRSSYEQYF. The CDR3 DNA reads as TGTGCCAGCAGCCGCCTCAGGAGCTCCTACGAGCAGTACTTC.

This chain links TRBV4-3 with TRBJ1-6, with TRBD1 matching over 7 bases. The CDR3 covers 16 residues. V dropped 2 bases and J dropped 9; count of bases not matched to a gene: 10. Germline V gives CDR1 LGHNA, CDR2 YSLEER. CDR3 sequence (DNA): TGCGCCAGCAGCCAATTTCTGGACAGGCAGGGTTCACCCCTCCACTTT. The encoded protein is CASSQFLDRQGSPLHF.

V is TRBV18 and J is TRBJ2-6; 10 bases are a match to TRBD1. This CDR3 has 18 residues. Per germline, CDR1 KGHSH and CDR2 LQKENI. The J segment lost 0 bases and the V segment lost 3 bases, leaving 5 bases of the junction unmatched. CDR3 protein: CASSPVGQGGSGANVLTF. CDR3 DNA: TGTGCCAGCTCACCGGTCGGACAGGGGGGCTCTGGGGCCAACGTCCTGACTTTC.

The chain carries TRBV9 and TRBJ2-2; 15 positions agree with TRBD2. In germline, CDR1 is SGDLS, CDR2 YYNGEE. CDR3 size: 16 residues. Trimming took 3 bases from V and 6 from J; bases not matched to a gene: 3. CDR3 sequence: CASSAGLAGGAGELFF. The CDR3 DNA sequence: TGTGCCAGCAGCGCGGGACTAGCGGGGGGTGCCGGGGAGCTGTTTTTT. Complete variable domain (other parts from reference TRBV9 and TRBJ2-2): DSGVTQTPKHLITATGQRVTLRCSPRSGDLSVYWYQQSLDQGLQFLIQYYNGEERAKGNILERFSAQQFPDLHSELNLSSLELGDSALYFCASSAGLAGGAGELFFGEGSRLTVL.

The chain combines TRBV6-1 with TRBJ1-1, with D possibly TRBD1 on 6 matching bases. Germline assignment: CDR1 MNHNS and CDR2 SASEGT. The V end was cut by 6 bases, the J end by 2 bases, with 16 bases between. CDR3 length: 15 amino acids. The DNA of the CDR3 is TGTGCCAGCAGCGGGCGGGGGGCCGGTAACACTGAAGCTTTCTTT. This gives the protein CASSGRGAGNTEAFF.

The chain carries TRBV19 and TRBJ2-2; D not certain. Looked up from germline, CDR1 is LNHDA and CDR2 is SQIVND (reference sequence). V was pared by 7 bases and J by 6 bases, with 9 bases between. CDR3 length: 12 amino acids. The CDR3 DNA is TGTGCCAGTACCGCCTACCCCGGGGAGCTGTTTTTT. Protein sequence: CASTAYPGELFF.

This chain joins TRBV4-2 and TRBJ2-3; tentatively, D is TRBD1 or TRBD2 (5 bases each). The germline CDR1 and CDR2 sequences are LGHNA and YNFKEQ. The ends were cut back, 0 bases at V and 0 bases at J, with 13 bases in the middle. The CDR3 contains 17 residues. Here the CDR3 reads CASSQEPRGLSTDTQYF. Here the CDR3 DNA reads TGTGCCAGCAGCCAAGAACCCCGGGGCCTTAGCACAGATACGCAGTATTTT.

V usage is TRBV7-9 and J usage is TRBJ2-3; 8 bases are a match to TRBD2. The CDR3 runs to 15 residues. Germline loops: CDR1 SEHNR, CDR2 FQNEAQ (reference sequence). V was clipped by 5 bases and J by 4 bases; unmatched bases: 8. For the CDR3, the DNA is TGTGCCAGCAGCCCTGGGGTAGCGGGATCAGATACGCAGTATTTT. This translates into CASSPGVAGSDTQYF.